Listed below are T cell receptor beta chains from one sample, sequenced in a study of CD8+ T cells in alopecia areata. Using immunoSEQ multiplex PCR, the repertoire was profiled, and TCRdb retains in-frame clones only, with some absent. The top ten clones hold roughly 4.2% of a sample with around 190,000 clones, 55% to 70% of them seen once. The material was CD4+ T cells sorted from blood, obtained at week 4, from a patient treated with tofacitinib. These receptors were obtained from a human donor with alopecia areata. Each CDR3 is given with its conserved first and last residue. A D gene is named only where the DNA matches it firmly. Clone size is not always given. Where it is, it says once, few, many or a class for expanded clones.

J,D,V,size,CDR3,DNA
TRBJ1-2,NA,TRBV30,NA,CAWTGMDGYTF,TGTGCCTGGACAGGGATGGATGGCTACACCTTC
TRBJ2-1,TRBD2,TRBV6-4,NA,CASSGLAGGPNEQFF,TGTGCCAGCAGTGGACTAGCGGGGGGGCCAAATGAGCAGTTCTTC
TRBJ2-5,NA,TRBV25-1,NA,CASSEWKGRQETQYF,TGTGCCAGCAGCGAATGGAAGGGGCGGCAAGAGACCCAGTACTTC
TRBJ2-3,NA,TRBV7-9,NA,CASSDTDTQYF,TGTGCCAGCAGCGACACAGATACGCAGTATTTT
TRBJ2-7,TRBD1,TRBV5-1,NA,CASSLAVGDRAYEQYF,TGCGCCAGCAGCTTGGCCGTGGGCGACAGGGCCTACGAGCAGTACTTC
TRBJ2-5,NA,TRBV6-5,NA,CASSYGGRGGQTQYF,TGTGCCAGCAGTTACGGGGGCAGGGGTGGGCAGACCCAGTACTTC
TRBJ2-4,NA,TRBV11-2,NA,CASSLGQGKNIQYF,TGTGCCAGCAGCTTAGGGCAGGGGAAAAACATTCAGTACTTC
TRBJ2-3,TRBD1,TRBV25-1,NA,CASSLTGTDTQYF,TGTGCCAGCAGCCTGACAGGGACAGATACGCAGTATTTT
TRBJ2-1,TRBD2,TRBV29-1,NA,CSVGSGLANEQFF,TGCAGCGTGGGATCGGGACTAGCCAATGAGCAGTTCTTC
TRBJ1-1,NA,TRBV9,NA,CASTPRTGPDTEAFF,TGTGCCAGCACCCCGAGGACGGGGCCCGACACTGAAGCTTTCTTT
TRBJ2-3,TRBD1,TRBV5-1,NA,CASSPGGVDTQYF,TGCGCCAGCAGCCCAGGGGGAGTAGATACGCAGTATTTT
TRBJ1-2,NA,TRBV18,NA,CASSPDWGDYGYTF,TGTGCCAGCTCACCAGATTGGGGGGACTATGGCTACACCTTC
TRBJ2-7,NA,TRBV29-1,NA,CSVDDGAYEQYF,TGCAGCGTTGATGACGGAGCCTACGAGCAGTACTTC
TRBJ2-5,TRBD1,TRBV29-1,few,CSGGRGGPETQYF,TGCAGCGGGGGAAGAGGGGGCCCAGAGACCCAGTACTTC
TRBJ2-5,NA,TRBV4-3,few,CASSHEGGASGTQYF,TGCGCCAGCAGCCACGAGGGGGGGGCATCTGGGACCCAGTACTTC
TRBJ2-5,NA,TRBV5-5,NA,CASSPGGETQYF,TGTGCCAGCAGCCCAGGGGGGGAGACCCAGTACTTC
TRBJ2-2,NA,TRBV5-1,NA,CASSLRPNTGELFF,TGCGCCAGCAGCTTGAGGCCGAACACCGGGGAGCTGTTTTTT
TRBJ2-6,NA,TRBV7-2,NA,CASSLVGGFGANVLTF,TGTGCCAGCAGCTTAGTCGGAGGTTTCGGGGCCAACGTCCTGACTTTC
TRBJ1-6,NA,TRBV7-6,NA,CASSLTGQGDSPLHF,TGTGCCAGCAGCTTAACGGGACAAGGGGATTCACCCCTCCACTTT
TRBJ2-4,TRBD1,TRBV30,NA,CAWSAGTENIQYF,TGTGCCTGGAGTGCAGGGACAGAGAACATTCAGTACTTC
TRBJ1-2,NA,TRBV4-1,NA,CASSQAPGGVYGYTF,TGCGCCAGCAGCCAGGCCCCTGGAGGGGTTTATGGCTACACCTTC
TRBJ2-3,NA,TRBV5-1,NA,CASSLGTADTQYF,TGCGCCAGCAGCTTGGGGACGGCAGATACGCAGTATTTT
TRBJ2-5,TRBD1,TRBV7-2,NA,CASSPPGTGKGTQYF,TGTGCCAGCAGCCCCCCCGGGACAGGGAAGGGGACCCAGTACTTC
TRBJ1-1,NA,TRBV2,NA,CASSGDTEAFF,TGTGCCAGCAGTGGGGACACTGAAGCTTTCTTT
TRBJ2-7,NA,TRBV30,few,CAWSVGYEQYF,TGTGCCTGGAGTGTAGGATACGAGCAGTACTTC
TRBJ2-5,NA,TRBV30,NA,CAWSVQRGTQYF,TGTGCCTGGAGTGTTCAGCGCGGGACCCAGTACTTC
TRBJ2-5,TRBD1,TRBV19,NA,CASTDADRGQTQYF,TGTGCCAGTACTGACGCCGACAGGGGACAGACCCAGTACTTC
TRBJ2-2,NA,TRBV4-3,NA,CASSQDMTRRELFF,TGCGCCAGCAGCCAAGATATGACCCGCCGGGAGCTGTTTTTT
TRBJ2-3,TRBD2,TRBV4-2,few,CASSPPTSSSTDTQYF,TGTGCCAGCAGCCCCCCGACTAGCAGTTCGACAGATACGCAGTATTTT
TRBJ2-1,TRBD2,TRBV30,NA,CAWRRGGAFNEQFF,TGTGCCTGGAGGCGCGGGGGGGCGTTCAATGAGCAGTTCTTC
TRBJ1-2,NA,TRBV7-9,NA,CASSFENYGYTF,TGTGCCAGCAGCTTCGAAAACTATGGCTACACCTTC
TRBJ1-2,TRBD1,TRBV7-2,NA,CASSSGTGGEGPYGYTF,TGTGCCAGCAGCTCCGGGACAGGGGGCGAGGGTCCCTATGGCTACACCTTC
TRBJ1-2,NA,TRBV7-2,NA,CASSLQVELNYGYTF,TGTGCCAGCAGCCTACAGGTCGAATTAAACTATGGCTACACCTTC
TRBJ2-7,NA,TRBV4-2,once,CASSQGGQAYEQYF,TGTGCCAGCAGCCAAGGTGGGCAGGCGTACGAGCAGTACTTC
TRBJ1-2,NA,TRBV2,NA,CASTEKEGIRGYTF,TGTGCCAGCACTGAAAAGGAGGGGATTAGGGGCTACACCTTC
TRBJ2-3,NA,TRBV11-2,NA,CASSLDRSRMDTQYF,TGTGCCAGCAGCTTAGATCGGAGCCGAATGGATACGCAGTATTTT
TRBJ1-6,NA,TRBV6-6,NA,CASSQWSNSPLHF,TGTGCCAGCAGCCAGTGGAGTAATTCACCCCTCCACTTT
TRBJ2-7,TRBD2,TRBV4-1,NA,CASRGEGHYEQYF,TGCGCCAGCAGAGGGGAGGGCCACTACGAGCAGTACTTC
TRBJ2-3,NA,TRBV29-1,NA,CSVEGQTRTDTQYF,TGCAGCGTTGAAGGACAGACCCGCACAGATACGCAGTATTTT
TRBJ2-7,TRBD1,TRBV5-1,NA,CASSVDRGSYEQYF,TGCGCCAGCAGCGTGGACAGGGGATCCTACGAGCAGTACTTC
TRBJ2-4,NA,TRBV28,NA,CASSFFRAKNIQYF,TGTGCCAGCAGTTTTTTTAGAGCCAAAAACATTCAGTACTTC
TRBJ1-6,NA,TRBV5-1,few,CASSLGLTRDSPLHF,TGCGCCAGCAGCTTGGGACTTACACGAGATTCACCCCTCCACTTT